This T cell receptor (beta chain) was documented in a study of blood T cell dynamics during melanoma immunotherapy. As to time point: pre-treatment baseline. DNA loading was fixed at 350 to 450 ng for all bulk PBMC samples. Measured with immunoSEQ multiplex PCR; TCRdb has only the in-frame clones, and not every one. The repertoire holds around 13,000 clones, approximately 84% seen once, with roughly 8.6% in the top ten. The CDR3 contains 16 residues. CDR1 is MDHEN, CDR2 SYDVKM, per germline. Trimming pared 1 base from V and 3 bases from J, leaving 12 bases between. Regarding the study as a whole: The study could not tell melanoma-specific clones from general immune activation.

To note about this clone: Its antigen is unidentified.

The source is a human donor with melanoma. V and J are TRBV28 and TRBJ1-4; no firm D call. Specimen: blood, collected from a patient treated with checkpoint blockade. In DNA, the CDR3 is TGTGCCAGCAGTTTATTACTCACTGAGGCTAATGAAAAACTGTTTTTT. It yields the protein CASSLLLTEANEKLFF.